Listed below are T cell receptor beta chains from one sample, sequenced in a study of T cell repertoires in cytomegalovirus infection. TCRdb fed the reads into MiXCR, producing one record per CDR3 protein. The repertoire holds some 920,000 distinct CDR3 sequences, with approximately 31% as singletons. Antigens for these TCRs are unknown. Sequencing was performed on cultured CD8+ T cells from PBMCs, taken from culture after CMV antigen stimulation. The receptors shown here come from a human donor in good health (CMV status not recorded). Some clones in this sample may be carry-over from other donors' samples. The CDR3 runs from the conserved cysteine through the conserved F or W. Each record gives: clone size, V gene, D gene, J gene, CDR3 length, CDR3 protein, CDR3 DNA. A D gene is named only where the DNA matches it firmly. Clone size is not always given. Where it is, it says once, few, many or a class for expanded clones.

many,TRBV7-2,NA,TRBJ2-3,16,CASSLEIGDVDDTQYF,TGTGCCAGCAGCTTAGAGATAGGAGATGTTGATGATACGCAGTATTTT
many,TRBV6-5,TRBD2,TRBJ2-3,16,CASSLTSGGVTDTQYF,TGTGCCAGCAGTTTGACTAGCGGGGGGGTCACAGATACGCAGTATTTT
few,TRBV6-6,TRBD2,TRBJ2-3,15,CASTLTSGGADTQYF,TGTGCCAGCACCCTGACTAGCGGGGGGGCGGATACGCAGTATTTT
NA,TRBV28,NA,TRBJ1-1,16,CASIPDMGLRNTEAFF,TGTGCCAGCATCCCCGACATGGGCCTGCGGAACACTGAAGCTTTCTTT
NA,TRBV19,NA,TRBJ1-1,14,CASVRGLGNTEAFF,TGTGCCAGTGTAAGGGGACTGGGGAACACTGAAGCTTTCTTT
few,TRBV27,NA,TRBJ2-1,14,CASSDNNPHNEQFF,TGTGCCAGCAGCGACAATAACCCCCACAATGAGCAGTTCTTC
NA,TRBV6-8,TRBD2,TRBJ2-2,14,CASSTWGGTGELFF,TGTGCCAGCAGCACTTGGGGAGGGACCGGGGAGCTGTTTTTT
few,TRBV7-9,TRBD1,TRBJ1-1,15,CASSQTGVGATEAFF,TGTGCCAGCAGCCAAACAGGGGTAGGAGCCACTGAAGCTTTCTTT
NA,TRBV4-1,NA,TRBJ1-5,14,CASSQVGVDQPQHF,TGCGCCAGCAGCCAAGTAGGGGTGGATCAGCCCCAGCATTTT
few,TRBV5-3,TRBD1,TRBJ1-1,15,CASSMMTGMNTEAFF,TGTGCCAGCAGCATGATGACAGGGATGAACACTGAAGCTTTCTTT
NA,TRBV6-1,NA,TRBJ1-1,11,CASPEPGEAFF,TGTGCCAGCCCAGAGCCCGGGGAAGCTTTCTTT
many,TRBV7-2,TRBD1,TRBJ2-3,15,CASSATGGIADTQYF,TGTGCCAGCAGCGCGACAGGGGGTATTGCAGATACGCAGTATTTT
NA,TRBV3-1,NA,TRBJ2-3,14,CASSQGGAEDTQYF,TGTGCCAGCAGCCAAGGGGGGGCCGAAGATACGCAGTATTTT
NA,TRBV15,NA,TRBJ2-6,16,CATSRDLGAGANVLTF,TGTGCCACCAGCAGAGATCTGGGGGCTGGGGCCAACGTCCTGACTTTC
NA,TRBV7-9,NA,TRBJ1-5,13,CASSLSPRQPQHF,TGTGCCAGCAGCTTATCTCCTAGGCAGCCCCAGCATTTT
NA,TRBV24-1,NA,TRBJ2-1,16,CATSEFGMGLGNEQFF,TGTGCCACCAGTGAGTTCGGGATGGGACTGGGCAATGAGCAGTTCTTC
few,TRBV6-5,NA,TRBJ2-7,13,CASSYPYGGNQYF,TGTGCCAGCAGTTACCCTTACGGGGGAAACCAGTACTTC
many,TRBV6-1,NA,TRBJ2-2,17,CASSEETLSVNTGELFF,TGTGCCAGCAGTGAAGAGACACTCTCCGTAAACACCGGGGAGCTGTTTTTT
NA,TRBV27,NA,TRBJ2-1,14,CASSFPVIYNEQFF,TGTGCCAGCAGTTTCCCAGTGATCTACAATGAGCAGTTCTTC
few,TRBV19,TRBD2,TRBJ2-1,15,CASRMSGGLVNEQFF,TGTGCCAGTAGGATGAGCGGGGGGCTAGTCAATGAGCAGTTCTTC
NA,TRBV12-3/TRBV12-4,NA,TRBJ2-7,13,CASSFGGANEQYF,TGTGCCAGCAGTTTCGGAGGGGCGAACGAGCAGTACTTC
NA,TRBV14,NA,TRBJ1-3,15,CASSQATGPGNTIYF,TGTGCCAGCAGCCAAGCCACCGGGCCCGGAAACACCATATATTTT
NA,TRBV11-2,TRBD2,TRBJ2-3,18,CASSSTSGVILGTDTQYF,TGTGCCAGCAGCTCGACTAGCGGGGTTATCCTTGGCACAGATACGCAGTATTTT
NA,TRBV20-1,NA,TRBJ2-4,18,CSARTVSDPTLAKNIQYF,TGCAGTGCTAGAACGGTGTCCGACCCAACCCTAGCCAAAAACATTCAGTACTTC
many,TRBV7-6,NA,TRBJ2-5,12,CASQGVSETQYF,TGTGCCAGCCAAGGGGTGTCAGAGACCCAGTACTTC
NA,TRBV6-5,NA,TRBJ2-7,18,CASSYSTHSGGASYEQYF,TGTGCCAGCAGTTACTCGACCCATAGTGGGGGGGCCTCCTACGAGCAGTACTTC
NA,TRBV7-9,NA,TRBJ1-2,14,CASSLYGDPGGYTF,TGTGCCAGCAGCTTATATGGGGACCCGGGTGGCTACACCTTC
once,TRBV12-3/TRBV12-4,TRBD1,TRBJ1-2,14,CASSLFGQGSDYTF,TGTGCCAGCAGTTTATTCGGACAGGGGTCTGACTACACCTTC
NA,TRBV6-5,NA,TRBJ2-3,15,CASTPKARTTDTQYF,TGTGCCAGCACCCCGAAGGCCCGTACCACAGATACGCAGTATTTT
NA,TRBV9,NA,TRBJ2-5,13,CASSVGAQETQYF,TGTGCCAGCAGCGTTGGGGCCCAAGAGACCCAGTACTTC
once,TRBV7-4,NA,TRBJ1-1,11,CANSNDPEAFF,TGTGCCAACAGCAACGACCCTGAAGCTTTCTTT
few,TRBV29-1,TRBD1,TRBJ2-1,13,CSGIRQGHNEQFF,TGCAGCGGGATCAGACAGGGCCACAATGAGCAGTTCTTC
many,TRBV7-6,NA,TRBJ2-7,13,CASSLEAGYEQYF,TGTGCCAGCAGCCTCGAAGCGGGCTACGAGCAGTACTTC
few,TRBV28,NA,TRBJ2-1,12,CASSFSSREQFF,TGTGCCAGCAGTTTCTCCTCCCGTGAGCAGTTCTTC
few,TRBV11-3,NA,TRBJ2-1,13,CASSHGRNNEQFF,TGTGCCAGCAGCCACGGACGGAACAATGAGCAGTTCTTC
NA,TRBV12-3/TRBV12-4,NA,TRBJ1-1,15,CASSFRGGLDTEAFF,TGTGCCAGCAGTTTTAGGGGGGGCTTAGACACTGAAGCTTTCTTT
few,TRBV6-1,NA,TRBJ1-2,18,CASRGAAPGRPTNYGYTF,TGTGCCAGTAGGGGCGCGGCACCGGGGCGCCCCACTAACTATGGCTACACCTTC
NA,TRBV4-2,NA,TRBJ1-1,16,CASSQDSAQSNTEAFF,TGTGCCAGCAGCCAAGATAGTGCACAGTCGAACACTGAAGCTTTCTTT
few,TRBV7-9,NA,TRBJ1-4,16,CASSTLDGATNEKLFF,TGTGCCAGCAGCACCCTCGACGGCGCAACTAATGAAAAACTGTTTTTT
NA,TRBV10-3,NA,TRBJ1-2,11,CAISESAEVYF,TGTGCCATCAGTGAGTCCGCTGAAGTTTATTTC
NA,TRBV27,NA,TRBJ2-1,13,CASSLSMRHEQFF,TGTGCCAGCAGTTTATCGATGCGCCATGAGCAGTTCTTC
many,TRBV7-6,NA,TRBJ1-6,15,CASSLSRGANSPLHF,TGTGCCAGCAGCCTTTCCCGAGGGGCGAATTCACCCCTCCACTTT
NA,TRBV25-1,TRBD1,TRBJ2-5,14,CASSDRGRVETQYF,TGTGCCAGCAGCGACAGGGGGCGGGTGGAGACCCAGTACTTC
few,TRBV6-6,TRBD1,TRBJ2-3,17,CASSPLGQALSTDTQYF,TGTGCCAGCAGTCCCCTGGGACAGGCTCTAAGCACAGATACGCAGTATTTT
NA,TRBV27,NA,TRBJ2-7,14,CASSLSYTYYEQYF,TGTGCCAGCAGTTTAAGCTATACCTACTACGAGCAGTACTTC